This T cell receptor (beta chain) stems from a study of blood T cell repertoires in COVID-19. Per the authors' pipeline: Amplification of reference gene primers was used by the study to estimate nucleated cell counts. The repertoire was sequenced with immunoSEQ multiplex PCR; TCRdb's copy has only in-frame clones and lacks some. V, J and clone size were drawn from that table, and D and trimming were deduced from the DNA. The data contain about 140,000 clones, about 80% of them seen just once; the ten biggest clones take up 3% to 4.5%. The germline CDR1 and CDR2 sequences are MDHEN and SYDVKM. Deletions cut 8 bases from V and 9 bases from J, with 11 bases between. The CDR3 contains 11 residues.

The clonotype was recovered from a woman in her sixties with acute or convalescent COVID-19. Sequenced: peripheral blood. This rearrangement joins TRBV28 to TRBJ2-1; no firm D call. The CDR3 nucleotides are TGTGCCAGCCGGGTCTTCAGTGAGCAGTTCTTC. Translating it yields CASRVFSEQFF.